The 9 T cell receptor beta chains below were found in one sample sequenced in a study of T cells in Graves' hyperthyroidism and ophthalmopathy. There were TCR beta CDR3 regions amplified from RNA transcripts. HTBI primers were used for first-round RT-PCR of the TCR CDR3. TCRdb re-called the multiplex PCR reads through MiXCR, storing one row per CDR3 protein. The table has a few hundred thousand distinct CDR3 sequences, roughly 15% seen once. The sequencing input was blood. The source is a woman between 18 and 29 years old with Graves' hyperthyroidism.

This clonotype was seen more than once but under ten times. The rearrangement links TRBV29-1 to TRBJ1-2; D gene ambiguous. Trimming took off 4 bases at V and 12 bases at J, with 6 bases between the two ends. The CDR3 totals 8 residues. Germline V CDR1 and CDR2: SQVTM, ANQGSEA. CDR3: CSVGTDTF. The CDR3 nucleotides are TGCAGCGTTGGGACTGACACCTTC. Drawing the rest from reference TRBV29-1 and TRBJ1-2, the complete variable domain is SAVISQKPSRDICQRGTSLTIQCQVDSQVTMMFWYRQQPGQSLTLIATANQGSEATYESGFVIDKFPISRPNLTFSTLTVSNMSPEDSSIYLCSVGTDTFGSGTRLTVV.

This clonotype was counted many times. J is TRBJ2-7 and V is TRBV6-1, with TRBD1 matching over 7 bases. The V gene end was trimmed by 2 bases and the J gene end by 0 bases; junction bases not matched to a gene: 4. The CDR3 totals 15 residues. The germline gives CDR1 MNHNS, CDR2 SASEGT. This chain's CDR3 is CASSEQGDGSYEQYF. The DNA for the CDR3 is TGTGCCAGCAGTGAACAGGGGGATGGCTCCTACGAGCAGTACTTC.

This clonotype was observed at least ten times. The chain joins TRBV15 to TRBJ2-4; tentative D call: TRBD1 (5 bases). Germline CDR1 and CDR2: LNHNV and YYDKDF (reference sequence). The CDR3 is made up of 15 amino acids. Trimming left V 3 bases short and J 2 bases short, with 11 bases between. DNA of the CDR3: TGTGCCACCAGCAGCCCAGGGCTGACCAAAAACATTCAGTACTTC. It specifies CATSSPGLTKNIQYF.

This clonotype was counted at least ten times. This rearrangement joins TRBV6-1 to TRBJ2-1; 10 nucleotides match TRBD1. The V gene end was trimmed by 5 bases and the J gene end by 3 bases; junction bases not matched to a gene: 19. This CDR3 has 20 amino acids. CDR1 is MNHNS and CDR2 is SASEGT in the germline V gene. The CDR3: CASSLYGVNSGTGVYNEQFF. CDR3 in DNA: TGTGCCAGCAGTCTCTACGGGGTGAACTCCGGGACAGGGGTCTACAATGAGCAGTTCTTC.

This clonotype was seen repeatedly, ten times or more. The genes are TRBV2 and TRBJ2-2, with D uncertain. This CDR3 comprises 15 residues. Trimming cost V 1 base and J 5 bases, with 11 bases left between them. CDR1 SNHLY and CDR2 FYNNEI come from the germline V gene. The CDR3 is CASSEGGLVTGELFF. Here the CDR3 DNA reads TGTGCCAGCAGTGAAGGCGGTTTGGTGACCGGGGAGCTGTTTTTT.

The rearrangement joins TRBV3-1 to TRBJ2-7; TRBD2 matches 7 bases. The junction had 6 bases not matched to a gene; V was cut back by 8 bases and J by 2 bases. There are 13 residues in the CDR3. Germline CDR1 LGHDT, CDR2 YNNKEL (reference sequence). The CDR3, as DNA: TGTGCCAGCGAGGCTAGCGGAACCTACGAGCAGTACTTC. This translates into CASEASGTYEQYF.

The chain combines TRBV2 with TRBJ2-3, with 8 bases that match TRBD2. Germline loops: CDR1 SNHLY, CDR2 FYNNEI. The CDR3 has 18 residues. V lost 2 bases to trimming and J lost 0 bases; unmatched junction nucleotides: 10. This CDR3 is CASSESGSSGTSTDTQYF. The CDR3, as DNA: TGTGCCAGCAGTGAAAGCGGGAGTAGCGGGACAAGCACAGATACGCAGTATTTT.

This clonotype was seen ten or more times. The J gene is TRBJ1-1, the V gene TRBV28; 8 bases line up with TRBD1. The germline CDR1 and CDR2 sequences are MDHEN and SYDVKM. The CDR3 length is 15 residues. V lost 6 bases, J lost 1 base, and 7 bases stayed unmatched. The CDR3 coding sequence is TGTGCCAGCAGACTGACAGGGGCCGGGAACACTGAAGCTTTCTTT. Its protein product is CASRLTGAGNTEAFF.

This clonotype was counted ten times or more. This chain uses TRBV4-2 with TRBJ2-3; D is uncertain. From germline, CDR1 is LGHNA and CDR2 YNFKEQ. The V gene lost 1 base and the J gene lost 0 bases, with 11 bases spanning the gap. The CDR3 is 16 residues long. The CDR3 spells CASSQVSLRSTDTQYF. DNA of the CDR3: TGTGCCAGCAGCCAAGTTTCCCTCCGGAGCACAGATACGCAGTATTTT.